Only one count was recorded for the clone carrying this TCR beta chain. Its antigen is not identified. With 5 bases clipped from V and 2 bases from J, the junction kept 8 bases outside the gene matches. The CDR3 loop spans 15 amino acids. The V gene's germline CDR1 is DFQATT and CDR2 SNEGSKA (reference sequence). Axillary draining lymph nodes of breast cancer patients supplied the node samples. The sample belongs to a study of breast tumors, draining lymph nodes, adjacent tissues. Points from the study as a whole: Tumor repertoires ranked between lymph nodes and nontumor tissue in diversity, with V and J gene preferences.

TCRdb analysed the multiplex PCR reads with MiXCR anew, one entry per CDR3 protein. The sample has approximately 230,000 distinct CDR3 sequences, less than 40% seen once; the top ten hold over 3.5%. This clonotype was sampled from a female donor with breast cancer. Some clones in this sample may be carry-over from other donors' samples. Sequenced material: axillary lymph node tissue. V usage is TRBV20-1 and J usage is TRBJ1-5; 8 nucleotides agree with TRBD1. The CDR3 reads CSAEQGGSGNQPQHF. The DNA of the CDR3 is TGCAGTGCTGAACAGGGGGGTTCGGGCAATCAGCCCCAGCATTTT.